Shown below are 17 T cell receptor beta chains from a single sample sequenced in a study of cytomegalovirus exposure and HLA in healthy donors. The study ran its PCR with 60 Vbeta and 13 Jbeta primers. Repertoires were generated with immunoSEQ multiplex PCR, while TCRdb's copy carries only in-frame clones and drops some. The data contain approximately 82,000 clones, around 62% of them singletons. Specimen: PBMCs. The receptors originated from a woman between 25 and 40 years old in good health and CMV-seropositive.

V gene TRBV5-1 combines with J gene TRBJ2-2; D is undetermined. Trimming shortened V by 4 bases and J by 3 bases, and 7 bases separated the two germline ends. This CDR3 has 13 residues. Germline CDR1 and CDR2: SGHRS and YFSETQ. CDR3 protein: CASSPVDTGELFF. The DNA of the CDR3 is TGCGCCAGCAGCCCTGTCGACACCGGGGAGCTGTTTTTT.

The DNA of the CDR3 is TGTGCCAGCACCCGGGGAGGGAACACTGAAGCTTTCTTT. The encoded protein is CASTRGGNTEAFF. The gene calls are TRBV5-5 and TRBJ1-1; D call uncertain. This CDR3 is 13 amino acids long. The V gene lost 6 bases and the J gene lost 1 base, with 10 bases spanning the gap. The V gene's germline CDR1 is SGHKS and CDR2 YYEKEE (reference sequence).

V and J are TRBV25-1 and TRBJ2-2, with 11 bases fitting TRBD2. In germline, CDR1 is MGHDK, CDR2 SYGVNS. The CDR3 sequence is 15 residues long. V shed 6 bases and J 2 bases; nucleotides not matched to a gene: 2. The CDR3 region is CASRLAGVNTGELFF. The CDR3 DNA reads as TGTGCCAGCAGACTAGCGGGGGTTAACACCGGGGAGCTGTTTTTT.

The J gene is TRBJ2-1, the V gene TRBV9; 9 bases line up with TRBD2. The J segment lost 3 bases and the V segment lost 0 bases, leaving 1 base of the junction unmatched. CDR1 and CDR2 from the germline V gene are SGDLS and YYNGEE. The CDR3 contains 15 residues. The CDR3 nucleotides read TGTGCCAGCAGCGTAGGTAGCGGGGGCTACAATGAGCAGTTCTTC. Translation gives CASSVGSGGYNEQFF.

This sequence joins TRBV2 and TRBJ1-2; TRBD1 aligns across 9 bases. The CDR3 has 13 residues. With V trimmed by 7 bases and J by 4 bases, 4 bases remained unmatched. Germline values: CDR1 SNHLY, CDR2 FYNNEI. Here the CDR3 reads CASIPTGGYGYTF. The CDR3 DNA follows: TGTGCCAGCATCCCGACAGGGGGCTATGGCTACACCTTC.

V and J are TRBV30 and TRBJ1-5; D ambiguous. CDR1 is GTSNPN, CDR2 SVGIG, per germline (reference sequence). Trimming removed 1 base at V and 6 bases at J, with 10 bases between. The CDR3 covers 13 residues. CDR3 loop: CAWSGPRSQPQHF. DNA for the CDR3: TGTGCCTGGAGTGGGCCCCGGAGTCAGCCCCAGCATTTT. Full variable domain (rest looked up from reference TRBV30 and TRBJ1-5): SQTIHQWPATLVQPVGSPLSLECTVEGTSNPNLYWYRQAAGRGLQLLFYSVGIGQISSEVPQNLSASRPQDRQFILSSKKLLLSDSGFYLCAWSGPRSQPQHFGDGTRLSIL.

The chain uses TRBV28 and TRBJ2-3; TRBD1 matches at 9 bases. CDR1 and CDR2 from the germline V gene are MDHEN and SYDVKM. The CDR3 has 15 residues. The V and J ends lost 5 bases and 8 bases, in that order; junction bases with no gene match: 11. The CDR3 is CASSPPLGTGRTQYF. The DNA for the CDR3 is TGTGCCAGCAGTCCGCCCCTCGGGACAGGGCGTACGCAGTATTTT.

There are a few counts of this clone. The chain joins TRBV19 to TRBJ1-1; 8 positions match TRBD1. This CDR3 has 15 residues. The ends lost 5 bases at V and 5 bases at J; junction bases unmatched: 10. The germline V gene encodes CDR1 LNHDA and CDR2 SQIVND (reference sequence). CDR3 coding DNA: TGTGCCAGTAGTTTAAGGACAGGGTGGTGGACTGAAGCTTTCTTT. This codes for CASSLRTGWWTEAFF.

This chain uses TRBV6-6 with TRBJ2-7, with 7 bases fitting TRBD1. Germline CDR1 is MNHNY and CDR2 is SVGAGI (reference sequence). Unmatched junction bases numbered 0, after V lost 6 bases and J lost 1 base. This CDR3 spans 12 amino acids. CDR3 nucleotide sequence: TGTGCCAGCAGGGGACAGTCCTACGAGCAGTACTTC. This gives the protein CASRGQSYEQYF.

This chain links TRBV27 with TRBJ1-1; the D gene is possibly TRBD1 (6 bases). Germline assignment: CDR1 MNHEY and CDR2 SMNVEV (reference sequence). The CDR3 runs 17 residues. V was pared by 1 base and J by 4 bases, with 19 bases between. The CDR3 DNA is TGTGCCAGCAGTTTATTGGGGTGGGGCAGGGGAACCACTGAAGCTTTCTTT. It is translated as CASSLLGWGRGTTEAFF.

The chain has TRBV6-6 and TRBJ1-2, with D unresolved. The CDR3 sequence is 12 residues long. With 6 bases removed from V and 3 bases from J, the gap between germline ends came to 8 bases. Germline V gives CDR1 MNHNY, CDR2 SVGAGI (reference sequence). The CDR3 DNA reads as TGTGCCAGCAGGACCGCGGACTATGGCTACACCTTC. As protein: CASRTADYGYTF.

The chain carries TRBV28 and TRBJ2-5; tentatively, D is TRBD2 (6 bases). This CDR3 has 14 residues. Looked up from germline, CDR1 is MDHEN and CDR2 is SYDVKM. Deletions cut 6 bases from V and 5 bases from J, with 16 bases between. The chain's CDR3 is CASSWGRPVETQYF. The CDR3 coding sequence is TGTGCCAGCAGCTGGGGGAGGCCGGTGGAGACCCAGTACTTC. The full variable domain, completed using reference TRBV28 and TRBJ2-5, is DVKVTQSSRYLVKRTGEKVFLECVQDMDHENMFWYRQDPGLGLRLIYFSYDVKMKEKGDIPEGYSVSREKKERFSLILESASTNQTSMYLCASSWGRPVETQYFGPGTRLLVL.

In regard to this clone: Germline is not matched at one junction end, which may reflect a read error. The chain uses TRBV4-2 and TRBJ1-4; 7 bases align to TRBD1. The CDR3 length is 16 residues. Germline V CDR1 and CDR2: LGHNA, YNFKEQ. DNA for the CDR3: TGTGCCAGCAGCAAAGATCGGGACAGTCGGAATGAAAAACTGTTTTTT. Translated: CASSKDRDSRNEKLFF.

By share, this clone ranks as medium-sized. This sequence joins TRBV2 and TRBJ1-1, with TRBD1 as a possible D gene (5 bases). V lost 7 bases and J 0 bases, leaving 21 bases between the germline ends. CDR3 length equals 17 residues. CDR1 and CDR2 from the germline V gene are SNHLY and FYNNEI. In DNA form, the CDR3 reads TGTGCCAGCACCCCTTCGACAGCCGCAAGCATGAACACTGAAGCTTTCTTT. Translation gives CASTPSTAASMNTEAFF.

The table lists this clone with a few counts. This chain uses TRBV6-6 with TRBJ2-3; D unresolved. The germline V gene has CDR1 MNHNY and CDR2 SVGAGI (reference sequence). V lost 5 bases and J 1 base, leaving 13 bases between the germline ends. This CDR3 is 15 amino acids long. In DNA, the CDR3 is TGTGCCAGCAGTCGAGACATAACTGGCACAGATACGCAGTATTTT. It specifies CASSRDITGTDTQYF.

This sequence joins TRBV12-2 and TRBJ2-5; the D segment call TRBD2 is taken from the table without a DNA check. TRBV12-2 is a known pseudogene. This CDR3 is 17 amino acids long. CDR3 DNA sequence: TGTGCAAGTCGCTTAGGTCTTTCAGCGGGGGGACAAGAGACCCAGTACTTC. Protein: CASRLGLSAGGQETQYF.

The chain combines TRBV4-2 with TRBJ2-1; 8 bases map to TRBD2. This CDR3 comprises 13 residues. Germline lookup yields CDR1 LGHNA and CDR2 YNFKEQ. Trimming took 3 bases from V and 9 from J; bases not matched to a gene: 4. CDR3 DNA: TGTGCCAGCAGCCAGTGGGGACTAGGTGAGCAGTTCTTC. Residues: CASSQWGLGEQFF.